Below, 31 T cell receptor beta chains from the same sample are listed, as sequenced in a study of T cell responses to AZD1222 COVID-19 vaccine. Libraries were prepared by immunoSEQ multiplex PCR; TCRdb keeps only in-frame clonotypes and omits some of them. The table lists around 99,000 clones, about 90% of them singletons, with about 6.8% in the top ten. The source material was peripheral blood, sampled 28 days after the second AZD1222 dose. These receptors were collected from an adult who received the AZD1222 COVID-19 vaccine.

The chain joins TRBV19 to TRBJ1-1, with D perhaps matching TRBD1 (6 bases). Germline CDR1 and CDR2: LNHDA and SQIVND (reference sequence). The CDR3 consists of 13 residues. Trimming took 7 bases from V and 5 from J, leaving 14 bases between them. The CDR3 DNA reads as TGTGCCAGTATGGCCTGGGGGCCGACTGAAGCTTTCTTT. Translating gives CASMAWGPTEAFF.

The V gene is TRBV30, the J gene TRBJ2-5, with a tentative D call TRBD2 (6 bases). V lost 0 bases to trimming and J lost 10 bases, with 9 bases between them. Germline CDR1 and CDR2: GTSNPN and SVGIG (reference sequence). The CDR3 covers 11 residues. In nucleotides, the CDR3 is TGTGCCTGGAGTGTTGGGGGAGGCCAGTACTTC. Protein product: CAWSVGGGQYF.

The chain couples TRBV3-1 (or the pseudogene TRBV3-2) to TRBJ2-7; D may correspond to TRBD1 or TRBD2 (6 bases each). The V gene's germline CDR1 is LGHDT and CDR2 YNNKEL (reference sequence). V was clipped by 4 bases and J by 6 bases, with 16 bases between them. This CDR3 comprises 14 residues. The CDR3 DNA sequence: TGTGCCAGCAGCCTCGTGTGGGGGGCGGGCGAGCAGTACTTC. Residues: CASSLVWGAGEQYF.

CDR3 DNA sequence: TGTGCCAGCAGCCTTCCAGGGTCCTACAATGAGCAGTTCTTC. It yields the protein CASSLPGSYNEQFF. V and J are TRBV3-1 (or the pseudogene TRBV3-2) and TRBJ2-1; D is possibly TRBD1 (5 bases). Germline V lookup: CDR1 LGHDT, CDR2 YNNKEL (reference sequence). This CDR3 has 14 amino acids. Trimming left V 4 bases short and J 1 base short, with 8 bases between.

The V and J genes are TRBV10-3 and TRBJ2-7; 8 bases match TRBD1. The J segment lost 8 bases and the V segment lost 6 bases, leaving 9 bases of the junction unmatched. The V gene's germline CDR1 is ENHRY and CDR2 SYGVKD. This CDR3 has 13 amino acids. The CDR3 spells CAIRETGARQQYF. For the CDR3, the DNA is TGTGCCATCAGAGAGACAGGGGCTAGGCAGCAGTACTTC.

With respect to this clone: Different DNA sequences within this sample yield the same CDR3. The rearrangement joins TRBV6-5 to TRBJ1-5; D is uncertain. Looked up from germline, CDR1 is MNHEY and CDR2 is SVGAGI. The CDR3 covers 14 residues. The V and J ends lost 6 bases and 4 bases respectively, with 13 bases between them. CDR3 protein: CASSDSGGNQPQHF. In nucleotides, the CDR3 is TGTGCCAGCAGCGACTCAGGCGGGAATCAGCCCCAGCATTTT.

This chain joins TRBV5-4 and TRBJ1-2, with 9 bases lining up with TRBD1. V shed 4 bases, J shed 7 bases, and the junction held 5 bases outside the gene matches. This CDR3 region has 13 residues. Germline CDR1 is SGHNT and CDR2 is YYREEE (reference sequence). CDR3 residues: CASSHRDRVGYTF. CDR3 DNA sequence: TGTGCCAGCAGCCATCGGGACAGGGTTGGCTACACCTTC.

The table lists this clone with a count of one. This rearrangement joins TRBV3-1 (or the pseudogene TRBV3-2) to TRBJ2-7; 7 bases map to TRBD2. Germline V CDR1 and CDR2: LGHDT, YNNKEL (reference sequence). This CDR3 has 13 residues. After removal of 5 bases from V and 4 bases from J, the junction contained 5 bases not matched to a gene. CDR3 nucleotides: TGTGCCAGCAGCTGGGGACTACTTTACGAGCAGTACTTC. Its translation: CASSWGLLYEQYF.

This clone was observed a single time. The CDR3 sequence: CASSRPDTGVPEQYF. The CDR3 bases are TGTGCCAGCAGTAGGCCTGACACGGGCGTCCCCGAGCAGTACTTC. The chain couples TRBV2 to TRBJ2-7; D uncertain. V lost 5 bases and J 6 bases, leaving 20 bases between the germline ends. Germline CDR1 SNHLY, CDR2 FYNNEI. The CDR3 is 15 residues long. Complete variable domain (other parts from reference TRBV2 and TRBJ2-7): EPEVTQTPSHQVTQMGQEVILRCVPISNHLYFYWYRQILGQKVEFLVSFYNNEISEKSEIFDDQFSVERPDGSNFTLKIRSTKLEDSAMYFCASSRPDTGVPEQYFGPGTRLTVT.

This chain joins TRBV27 and TRBJ2-7; D might be TRBD1 (5 bases). The germline CDR1 and CDR2 sequences are MNHEY and SMNVEV (reference sequence). The CDR3 totals 13 residues. V shed 3 bases and J shed 12 bases, with 18 bases lying between them. The CDR3 bases are TGTGCCAGCAGTTTTGGGGCCCAGCTCCAGTTGTACTTC. Translation gives CASSFGAQLQLYF.

V is TRBV15 and J is TRBJ2-1, with D perhaps assigned TRBD1 or TRBD2 (5 bases each). V lost 3 bases, J lost 6 bases, and 18 bases lay in between. The germline gives CDR1 LNHNV, CDR2 YYDKDF (reference sequence). The CDR3 loop spans 16 amino acids. The CDR3 sequence is CATSSPSEKGSNEQFF. The DNA of the CDR3 is TGTGCCACCAGCAGTCCCTCAGAGAAGGGGAGCAATGAGCAGTTCTTC.

The chain joins TRBV6-1 to TRBJ2-4; 10 nucleotides align to TRBD1. The CDR3 spans 16 residues. Germline CDR1 and CDR2: MNHNS and SASEGT. V lost 3 bases, J lost 7 bases, and 9 bases stayed unmatched. For the CDR3, the DNA is TGTGCCAGCAGTGATTGGTATGGGACAGGGGTTAACATTCAGTACTTC. Protein sequence: CASSDWYGTGVNIQYF.

This rearrangement joins TRBV19 to TRBJ1-6; 7 bases line up with TRBD1. V lost 7 bases and J lost 7; bases outside the gene matches: 4. The CDR3 has 13 amino acids. Germline-derived CDR1 and CDR2 are LNHDA and SQIVND (reference sequence). In DNA, the CDR3 is TGTGCCAGTACGGGACAGCTGAATTCACCCCTCCACTTT. Protein product: CASTGQLNSPLHF.

This chain links TRBV4-1 with TRBJ1-1, with TRBD1 matching 8 bases. Germline CDR1 reads MGHRA; CDR2 reads YSYEKL. V dropped 4 bases and J dropped 7; count of bases not matched to a gene: 5. CDR3 length equals 13 residues. The CDR3 DNA follows: TGCGCCAGCAGCCCCTTGGGACAGGTTGAAGCTTTCTTT. Amino acids: CASSPLGQVEAFF.

This chain joins TRBV2 and TRBJ1-1; D unresolved. CDR1 is SNHLY, CDR2 FYNNEI, per germline. This CDR3 contains 16 residues. V dropped 6 bases and J dropped 0 bases, with 17 bases sitting between them. The CDR3 DNA reads TGTGCCAGCAGCCGGACGAGGGTCGGTGTGAACACTGAAGCTTTCTTT. This codes for CASSRTRVGVNTEAFF.

The rearrangement joins TRBV18 to TRBJ2-1, with D uncertain. V was clipped by 4 bases and J by 5 bases, with 3 bases between them. CDR3 length: 11 residues. CDR1 and CDR2 (germline): KGHSH, LQKENI. The CDR3 nucleotides are TGTGCCAGCTCACGGGACAATGAGCAGTTCTTC. Its protein product is CASSRDNEQFF.

V gene TRBV6-1 combines with J gene TRBJ2-2; D is possibly TRBD2 (5 bases). Germline V gene data show CDR1 as MNHNS and CDR2 as SASEGT. This CDR3 contains 16 residues. The V and J ends lost 2 bases and 7 bases respectively, with 17 bases between them. The chain's CDR3 is CASSESISAALGELFF. CDR3 DNA sequence: TGTGCCAGCAGTGAAAGTATTAGCGCCGCCCTCGGGGAGCTGTTTTTT.

The genes are TRBV30 and TRBJ2-2, with D tentatively TRBD1 (5 bases). From germline, CDR1 is GTSNPN and CDR2 SVGIG (reference sequence). Between the trimmed V and J ends, which lost 2 bases and 1 base, there was a span of 11 bases. The CDR3 contains 15 residues. This CDR3 reads CAWSRRQMNTGELFF. In nucleotides, the CDR3 is TGTGCCTGGAGTAGAAGACAGATGAACACCGGGGAGCTGTTTTTT.

The chain combines TRBV10-3 with TRBJ1-5; 9 bases are shared with TRBD1. J lost 6 bases, V lost 5 bases, and 8 bases had no gene match. The CDR3 length is 15 residues. Germline V gene sequence: CDR1 ENHRY, CDR2 SYGVKD. This chain's CDR3 is CAISPTGGGIQPQHF. CDR3 coding DNA: TGTGCCATCAGTCCGACAGGGGGAGGTATTCAGCCCCAGCATTTT.

The gene calls are TRBV9 and TRBJ2-1; D perhaps matches TRBD2 (5 bases). Trimming removed 3 bases from V and 9 bases from J, with 25 bases in between. The germline V gene encodes CDR1 SGDLS and CDR2 YYNGEE. The CDR3 is 17 amino acids. For the CDR3, the DNA is TGTGCCAGCAGCGCCTCTCTGGGTCGTCCCGGGGTTGGTGAGCAGTTCTTC. Protein sequence: CASSASLGRPGVGEQFF.

The chain recombines TRBV18 with TRBJ2-7, with unresolved D. The CDR3 covers 11 residues. V gave up 4 bases and J gave up 0 bases, with 1 base separating them. The germline V gene encodes CDR1 KGHSH and CDR2 LQKENI. CDR3 bases: TGTGCCAGCTCACTCTCCTACGAGCAGTACTTC. This codes for CASSLSYEQYF.

The chain carries TRBV27 and TRBJ1-2, with a possible D match to TRBD1 (5 bases). There are 14 residues in the CDR3. Germline CDR1 is MNHEY and CDR2 is SMNVEV (reference sequence). V lost 5 bases, J lost 8 bases, and 18 bases lay in between. The CDR3 sequence: CASSPRDGGGGYTF. The DNA of the CDR3 is TGTGCCAGCAGTCCGCGGGACGGGGGAGGCGGCTACACCTTC.

The genes are TRBV27 and TRBJ1-6; D is ambiguous. The V end was cut by 3 bases, the J end by 6 bases, with 9 bases between. This CDR3 spans 14 amino acids. Germline lookup yields CDR1 MNHEY and CDR2 SMNVEV (reference sequence). The CDR3 DNA sequence: TGTGCCAGCAGTTTCCGTTTGGGTAATTCACCCCTCCACTTT. This sequence encodes CASSFRLGNSPLHF.

This chain links TRBV6-5 with TRBJ2-1; D call uncertain. Germline CDR1 reads MNHEY; CDR2 reads SVGAGI. This CDR3 region has 14 residues. The V end was cut by 5 bases, the J end by 0 bases, with 8 bases between. CDR3 DNA: TGTGCCAGCAGTCTGACGGGCTCCTACAATGAGCAGTTCTTC. As protein: CASSLTGSYNEQFF.

This chain links TRBV7-9 with TRBJ1-6, with D possibly TRBD1 on 6 matching bases. The germline V gene encodes CDR1 SEHNR and CDR2 FQNEAQ (reference sequence). V lost 4 bases to trimming and J lost 7 bases, with 14 bases between them. This CDR3 has 15 residues. CDR3 DNA sequence: TGTGCCAGCAGCTCGGAGACAGGCGTAAATTCACCCCTCCACTTT. This codes for CASSSETGVNSPLHF.

CDR3 DNA: TGCGCCAGCAGCCCCCCCGGGACTAGCCGGGGCTACGAGCAGTACTTC. This codes for CASSPPGTSRGYEQYF. The chain joins TRBV4-1 to TRBJ2-7; 9 nucleotides line up with TRBD2. CDR1 is MGHRA, CDR2 YSYEKL, per germline. V was pared by 4 bases and J by 3 bases, with 10 bases of the junction left unmatched. The CDR3 is 16 amino acids.

The V call is TRBV4-3, the J call TRBJ1-4; 11 bases map to TRBD1. The length of the CDR3 is 16 residues. The germline gives CDR1 LGHNA, CDR2 YSLEER. Trimming cost V 1 base and J 8 bases; bases outside gene matches: 6. The CDR3 DNA reads TGCGCCAGCAGCCAAGGGTTAAGGGACAGGGGGGAAAAACTGTTTTTT. It translates to CASSQGLRDRGEKLFF.

The rearrangement links TRBV4-3 to TRBJ1-5; D gene ambiguous. Trimming removed 1 base from V and 4 bases from J, with 8 bases in between. Germline CDR1 and CDR2: LGHNA and YSLEER. The CDR3 length is 14 residues. The CDR3 DNA reads as TGCGCCAGCAGCCAAGCTATGGATAATCAGCCCCAGCATTTT. This sequence encodes CASSQAMDNQPQHF.

This sequence joins TRBV19 and TRBJ1-1, with a possible D match to TRBD1 (6 bases). The CDR3 loop spans 13 amino acids. Trimming shortened V by 9 bases and J by 3 bases, and 14 bases separated the two germline ends. The germline V gene encodes CDR1 LNHDA and CDR2 SQIVND (reference sequence). This CDR3 reads CASRDRPDTEAFF. The CDR3 DNA follows: TGTGCCAGCCGCGACAGGCCGGACACTGAAGCTTTCTTT.

The chain links TRBV7-6 to TRBJ2-3; TRBD2 might be the D (5 bases). Germline-derived CDR1 and CDR2 are SGHVS and FNYEAQ. The CDR3 has 15 residues. Trimming took 5 bases from V and 3 from J, leaving 15 bases between them. The chain's CDR3 is CASSPPEGETDTQYF. DNA of the CDR3: TGTGCCAGCAGCCCCCCCGAGGGAGAGACAGATACGCAGTATTTT.

This CDR3 reads CASSPSRGREETQYF. CDR3 nucleotides: TGTGCCAGCAGCCCCAGCAGGGGACGGGAGGAGACCCAGTACTTC. The J gene is TRBJ2-5, the V gene TRBV7-9; D could derive from TRBD1 or TRBD2 (6 bases each). Germline CDR1 and CDR2: SEHNR and FQNEAQ (reference sequence). Deletions cut 5 bases from V and 5 bases from J, with 18 bases between. The CDR3 is 15 amino acids.